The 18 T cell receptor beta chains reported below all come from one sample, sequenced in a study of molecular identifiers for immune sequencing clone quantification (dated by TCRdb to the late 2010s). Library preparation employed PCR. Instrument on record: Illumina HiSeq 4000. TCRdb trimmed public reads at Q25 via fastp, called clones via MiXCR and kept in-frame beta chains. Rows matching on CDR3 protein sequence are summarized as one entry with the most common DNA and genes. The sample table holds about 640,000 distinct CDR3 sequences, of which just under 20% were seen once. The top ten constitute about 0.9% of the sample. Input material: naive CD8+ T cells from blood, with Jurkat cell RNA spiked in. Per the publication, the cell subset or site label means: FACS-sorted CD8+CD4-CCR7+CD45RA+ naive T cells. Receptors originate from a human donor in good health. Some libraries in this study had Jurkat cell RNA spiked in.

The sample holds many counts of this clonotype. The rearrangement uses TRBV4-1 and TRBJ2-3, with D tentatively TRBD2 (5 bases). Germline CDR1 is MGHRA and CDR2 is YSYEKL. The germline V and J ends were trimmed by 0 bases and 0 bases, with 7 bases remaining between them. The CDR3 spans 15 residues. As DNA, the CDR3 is TGCGCCAGCAGCCAAGAAGGGAGTAGCACAGATACGCAGTATTTT. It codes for CASSQEGSSTDTQYF.

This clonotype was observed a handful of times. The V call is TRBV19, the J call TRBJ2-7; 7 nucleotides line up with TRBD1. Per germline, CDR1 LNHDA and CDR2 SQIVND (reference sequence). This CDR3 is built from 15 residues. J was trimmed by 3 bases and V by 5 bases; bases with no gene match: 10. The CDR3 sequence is CASSASGQLLYEQYF. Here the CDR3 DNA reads TGTGCCAGTAGTGCTTCGGGACAGCTACTCTACGAGCAGTACTTC.

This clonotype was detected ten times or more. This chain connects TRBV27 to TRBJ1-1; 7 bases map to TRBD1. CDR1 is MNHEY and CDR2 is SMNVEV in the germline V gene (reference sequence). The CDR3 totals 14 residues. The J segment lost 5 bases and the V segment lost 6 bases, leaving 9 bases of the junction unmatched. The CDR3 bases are TGTGCCAGCAGGATACAGGGGCAGGGGACTGAAGCTTTCTTT. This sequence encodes CASRIQGQGTEAFF.

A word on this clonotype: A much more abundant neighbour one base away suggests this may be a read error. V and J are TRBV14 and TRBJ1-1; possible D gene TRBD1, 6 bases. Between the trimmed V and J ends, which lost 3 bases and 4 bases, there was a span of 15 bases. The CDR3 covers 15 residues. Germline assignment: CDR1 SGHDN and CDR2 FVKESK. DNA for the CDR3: TGTGCCAGCAGCCACCAACAGGGCGGGGGCACTGAAGCTTTCTTT. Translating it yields CASSHQQGGGTEAFF.

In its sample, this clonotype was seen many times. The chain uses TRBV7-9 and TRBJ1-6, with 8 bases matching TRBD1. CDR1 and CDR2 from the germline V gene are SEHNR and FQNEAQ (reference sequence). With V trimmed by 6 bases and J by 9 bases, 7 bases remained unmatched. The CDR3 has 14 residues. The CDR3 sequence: CASSLDRVISPLHF. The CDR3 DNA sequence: TGTGCCAGCAGTTTGGACAGGGTTATTTCACCCCTCCACTTT.

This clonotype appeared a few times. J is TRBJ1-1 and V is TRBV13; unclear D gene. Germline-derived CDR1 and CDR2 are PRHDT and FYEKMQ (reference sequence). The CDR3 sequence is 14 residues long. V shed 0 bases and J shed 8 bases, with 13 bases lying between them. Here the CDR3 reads CASSLGGLGGEAFF. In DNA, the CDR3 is TGTGCCAGCAGCTTAGGTGGCCTCGGCGGCGAAGCTTTCTTT. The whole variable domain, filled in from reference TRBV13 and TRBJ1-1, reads AAGVIQSPRHLIKEKRETATLKCYPIPRHDTVYWYQQGPGQDPQFLISFYEKMQSDKGSIPDRFSAQQFSDYHSELNMSSLELGDSALYFCASSLGGLGGEAFFGQGTRLTVV.

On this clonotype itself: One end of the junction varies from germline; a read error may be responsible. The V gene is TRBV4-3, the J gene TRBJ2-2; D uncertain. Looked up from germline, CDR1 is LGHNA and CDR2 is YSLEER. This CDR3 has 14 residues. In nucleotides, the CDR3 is TGCGCCAGGAGCCAAGCAACTAACACCGGGGAGCTGTTTTTT. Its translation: CARSQATNTGELFF.

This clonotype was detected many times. The CDR3, as DNA: TGCAGTGCTAGAGTCCGAGGGACAGGGGAAGACGAGCAGTACTTC. Translating gives CSARVRGTGEDEQYF. This chain links TRBV20-1 with TRBJ2-7, with TRBD1 matching over 10 bases. This CDR3 comprises 15 residues. Looked up from germline, CDR1 is DFQATT and CDR2 is SNEGSKA (reference sequence). V shed 1 base, J shed 5 bases, and the junction held 8 bases outside the gene matches.

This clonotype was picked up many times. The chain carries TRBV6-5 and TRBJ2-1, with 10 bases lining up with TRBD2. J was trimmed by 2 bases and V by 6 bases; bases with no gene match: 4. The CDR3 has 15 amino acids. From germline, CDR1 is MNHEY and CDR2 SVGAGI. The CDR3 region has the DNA TGTGCCAGCAGAGCAGGACTAGCGGCCTACAATGAGCAGTTCTTC. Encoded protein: CASRAGLAAYNEQFF.

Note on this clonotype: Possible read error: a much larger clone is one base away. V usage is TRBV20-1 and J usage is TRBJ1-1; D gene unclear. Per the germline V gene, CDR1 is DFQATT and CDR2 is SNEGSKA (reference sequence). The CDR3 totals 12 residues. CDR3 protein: CSAGDWAAKAFF. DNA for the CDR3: TGCAGTGCTGGAGATTGGGCAGCTAAAGCTTTCTTT.

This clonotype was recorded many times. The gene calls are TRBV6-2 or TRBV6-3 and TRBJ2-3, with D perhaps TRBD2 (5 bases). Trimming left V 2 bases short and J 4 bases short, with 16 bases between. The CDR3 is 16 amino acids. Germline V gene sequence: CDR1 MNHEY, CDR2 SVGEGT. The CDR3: CASSYGPSSPADTQYF. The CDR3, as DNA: TGTGCCAGCAGTTACGGCCCTAGCTCCCCGGCAGATACGCAGTATTTT.

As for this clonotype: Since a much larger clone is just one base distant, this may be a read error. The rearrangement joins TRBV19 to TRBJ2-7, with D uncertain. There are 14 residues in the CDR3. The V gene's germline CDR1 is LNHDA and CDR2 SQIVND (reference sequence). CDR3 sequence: CASSGANRFYEPYF. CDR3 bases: TGTGCCAGTAGCGGAGCCAACCGATTCTACGAGCCGTACTTC.

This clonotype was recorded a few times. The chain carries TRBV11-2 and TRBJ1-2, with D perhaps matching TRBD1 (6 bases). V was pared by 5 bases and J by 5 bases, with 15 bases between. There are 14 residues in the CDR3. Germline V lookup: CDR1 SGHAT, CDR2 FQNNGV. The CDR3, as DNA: TGTGCCAGCAGCCAGAGGACAGAAAGTTATGGCTACACCTTC. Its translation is CASSQRTESYGYTF.

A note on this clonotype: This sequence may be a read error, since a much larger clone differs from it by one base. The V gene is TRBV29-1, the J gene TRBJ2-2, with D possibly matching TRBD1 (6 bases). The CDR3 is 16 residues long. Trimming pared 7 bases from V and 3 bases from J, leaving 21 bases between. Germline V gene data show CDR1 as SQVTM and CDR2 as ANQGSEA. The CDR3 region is CSASDYRDPDTGELFF. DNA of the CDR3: TGCAGCGCAAGCGACTACAGGGACCCGGACACCGGGGAGCTGTTTTTT.

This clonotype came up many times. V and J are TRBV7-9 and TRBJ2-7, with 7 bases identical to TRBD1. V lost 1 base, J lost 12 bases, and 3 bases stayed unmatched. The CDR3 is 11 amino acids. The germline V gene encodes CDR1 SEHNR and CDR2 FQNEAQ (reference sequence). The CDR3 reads CASSLVGQTYF. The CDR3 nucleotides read TGTGCCAGCAGCTTAGTGGGACAGACGTACTTC.

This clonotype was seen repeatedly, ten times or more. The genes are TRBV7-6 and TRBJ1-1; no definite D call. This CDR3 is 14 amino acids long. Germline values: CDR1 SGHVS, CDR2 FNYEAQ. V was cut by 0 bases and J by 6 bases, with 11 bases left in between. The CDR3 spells CASSLAPNRPEAFF. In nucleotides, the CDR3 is TGTGCCAGCAGCTTAGCTCCCAACCGCCCTGAAGCTTTCTTT.

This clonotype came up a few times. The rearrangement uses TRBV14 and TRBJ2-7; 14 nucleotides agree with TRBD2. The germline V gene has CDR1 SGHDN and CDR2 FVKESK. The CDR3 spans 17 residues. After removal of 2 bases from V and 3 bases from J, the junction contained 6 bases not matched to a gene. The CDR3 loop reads CASSQTGLAGVDYEQYF. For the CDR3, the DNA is TGTGCCAGCAGCCAAACGGGACTAGCGGGAGTTGACTACGAGCAGTACTTC.

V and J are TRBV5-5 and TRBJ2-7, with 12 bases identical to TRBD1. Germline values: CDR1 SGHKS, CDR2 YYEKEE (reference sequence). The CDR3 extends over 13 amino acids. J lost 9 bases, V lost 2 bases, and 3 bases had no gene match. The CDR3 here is CASSFGTGGVQYF. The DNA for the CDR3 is TGTGCCAGCAGCTTTGGGACAGGGGGCGTGCAGTACTTC.